The clone carrying this T cell receptor beta chain has just a few counts. Two or more post-ART PBMC samples, plus at least one pre-ART sample, were available for each donor. These data come from a study of long-term antiretroviral therapy in people with HIV. CDR1 SEHNR and CDR2 FQNEAQ come from the germline V gene (reference sequence). V was shortened by 4 bases and J by 3 bases, with 4 bases between the two germline ends. The CDR3 runs to 12 residues. immunoSEQ v3.0 was run at survey level. The assay was immunoSEQ multiplex PCR, and TCRdb's table has in-frame clones only and misses some. The repertoire holds about 17,000 clones, with approximately 80% as singletons.

The rearrangement joins TRBV7-9 to TRBJ1-5; no firm D call. The receptor comes from a woman between 45 and 65 years old with HIV. Source: unsorted PBMCs, taken approximately 2.5 years before starting antiretroviral therapy. The CDR3 region has the DNA TGTGCCAGCAGCTCCCTCAATCAGCCCCAGCATTTT. The encoded protein is CASSSLNQPQHF.